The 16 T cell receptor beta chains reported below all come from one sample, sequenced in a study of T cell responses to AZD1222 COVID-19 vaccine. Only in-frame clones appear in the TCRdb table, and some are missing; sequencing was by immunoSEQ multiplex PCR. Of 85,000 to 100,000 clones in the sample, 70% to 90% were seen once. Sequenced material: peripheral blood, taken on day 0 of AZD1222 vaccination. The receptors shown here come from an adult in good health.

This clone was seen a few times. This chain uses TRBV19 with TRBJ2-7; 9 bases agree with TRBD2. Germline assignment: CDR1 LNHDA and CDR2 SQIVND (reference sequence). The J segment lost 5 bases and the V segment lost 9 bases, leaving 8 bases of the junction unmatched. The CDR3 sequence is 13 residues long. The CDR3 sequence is CASQLAGTHEQYF. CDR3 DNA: TGTGCCAGCCAACTAGCGGGTACCCACGAGCAGTACTTC. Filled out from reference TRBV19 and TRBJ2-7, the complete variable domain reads DGGITQSPKYLFRKEGQNVTLSCEQNLNHDAMYWYRQDPGQGLRLIYYSQIVNDFQKGDIAEGYSVSREKKESFPLTVTSAQKNPTAFYLCASQLAGTHEQYFGPGTRLTVT.

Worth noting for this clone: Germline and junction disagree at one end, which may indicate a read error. The CDR3 here is CASLLAGNAEAFF. The CDR3 coding sequence is TGTGCCAGCTTATTGGCGGGGAACGCTGAAGCTTTCTTT. The chain joins TRBV6-6 to TRBJ1-1, with D unclear. The germline V gene encodes CDR1 MNHNY and CDR2 SVGAGI (reference sequence). This CDR3 spans 13 amino acids.

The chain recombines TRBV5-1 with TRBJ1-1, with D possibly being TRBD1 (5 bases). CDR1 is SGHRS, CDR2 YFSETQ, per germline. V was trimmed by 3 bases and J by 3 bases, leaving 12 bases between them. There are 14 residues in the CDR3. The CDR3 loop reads CASSWGGGDTEAFF. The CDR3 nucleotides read TGCGCCAGCAGCTGGGGAGGAGGGGACACTGAAGCTTTCTTT.

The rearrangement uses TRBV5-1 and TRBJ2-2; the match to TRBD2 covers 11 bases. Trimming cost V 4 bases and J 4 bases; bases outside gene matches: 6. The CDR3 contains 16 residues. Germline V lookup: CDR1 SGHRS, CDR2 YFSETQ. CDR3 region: CASSTVAGGSTGELFF. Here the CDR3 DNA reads TGCGCCAGCAGCACAGTAGCGGGAGGGAGCACCGGGGAGCTGTTTTTT.

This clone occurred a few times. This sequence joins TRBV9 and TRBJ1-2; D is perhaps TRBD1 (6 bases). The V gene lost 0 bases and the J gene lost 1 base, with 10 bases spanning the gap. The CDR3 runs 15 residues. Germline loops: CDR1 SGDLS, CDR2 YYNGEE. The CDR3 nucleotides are TGTGCCAGCAGCGTAGCCAGGGGAGGTAACTATGGCTACACCTTC. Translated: CASSVARGGNYGYTF.

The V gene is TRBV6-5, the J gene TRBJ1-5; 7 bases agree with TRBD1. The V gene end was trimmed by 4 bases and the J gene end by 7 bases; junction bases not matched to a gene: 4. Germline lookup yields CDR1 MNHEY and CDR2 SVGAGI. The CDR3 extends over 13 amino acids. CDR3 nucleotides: TGTGCCAGCAGTTTGACAGGGAGGCAGCCCCAGCATTTT. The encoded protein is CASSLTGRQPQHF.

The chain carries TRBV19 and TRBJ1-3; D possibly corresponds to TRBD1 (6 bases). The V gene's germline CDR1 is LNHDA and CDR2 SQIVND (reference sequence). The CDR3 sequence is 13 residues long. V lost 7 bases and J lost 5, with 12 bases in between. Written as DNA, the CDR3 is TGTGCCAGTATGAACAGGGCTAGAAACACCATATATTTT. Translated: CASMNRARNTIYF.

The CDR3 DNA follows: TGCAGTGCTGCCTGGGGCTACGAGCAGTACTTC. Amino acid sequence: CSAAWGYEQYF. The chain links TRBV20-1 to TRBJ2-7; no clear D. CDR1 DFQATT and CDR2 SNEGSKA come from the germline V gene (reference sequence). The CDR3 covers 11 residues. Trimming cost V 5 bases and J 3 bases, with 8 bases left between them.

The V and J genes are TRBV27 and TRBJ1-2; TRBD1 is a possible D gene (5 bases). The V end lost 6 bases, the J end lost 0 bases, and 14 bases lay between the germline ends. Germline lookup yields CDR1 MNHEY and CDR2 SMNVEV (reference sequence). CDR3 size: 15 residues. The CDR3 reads CASRGGFRANYGYTF. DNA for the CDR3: TGTGCCAGCAGGGGGGGTTTCAGAGCTAACTATGGCTACACCTTC.

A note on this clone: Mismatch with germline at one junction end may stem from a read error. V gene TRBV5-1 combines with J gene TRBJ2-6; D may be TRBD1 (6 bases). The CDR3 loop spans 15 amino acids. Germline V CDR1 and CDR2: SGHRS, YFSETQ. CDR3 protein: CASSVGTTGANVLTF. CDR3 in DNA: TGCGCTAGCAGCGTTGGGACAACTGGGGCCAACGTCCTGACTTTC.

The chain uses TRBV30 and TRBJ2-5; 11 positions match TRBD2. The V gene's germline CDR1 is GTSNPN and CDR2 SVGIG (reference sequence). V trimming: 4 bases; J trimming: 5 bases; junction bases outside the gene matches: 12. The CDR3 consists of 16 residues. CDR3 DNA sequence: TGTGCCTGGACACCTCGGGTGGGACTAGCGGACGAGACCCAGTACTTC. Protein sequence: CAWTPRVGLADETQYF.

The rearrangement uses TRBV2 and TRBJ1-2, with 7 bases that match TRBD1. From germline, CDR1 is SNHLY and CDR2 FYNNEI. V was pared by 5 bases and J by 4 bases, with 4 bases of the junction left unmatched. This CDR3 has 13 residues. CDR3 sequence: CASSTRQGYGYTF. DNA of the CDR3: TGTGCCAGCAGTACTAGACAGGGCTATGGCTACACCTTC.

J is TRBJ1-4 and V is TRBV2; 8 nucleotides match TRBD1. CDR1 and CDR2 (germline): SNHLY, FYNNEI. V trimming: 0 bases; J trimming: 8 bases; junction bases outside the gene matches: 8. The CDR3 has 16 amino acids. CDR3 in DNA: TGTGCCAGCAGTGAAGCGCGGTCAGGGGGCAGCGAAAAACTGTTTTTT. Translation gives CASSEARSGGSEKLFF.

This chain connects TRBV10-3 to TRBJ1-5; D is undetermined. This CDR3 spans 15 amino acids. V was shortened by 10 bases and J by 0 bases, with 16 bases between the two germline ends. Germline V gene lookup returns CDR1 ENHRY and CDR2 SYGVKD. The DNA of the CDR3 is TGTGCCACCAAAGGGAACGACCATAGCAATCAGCCCCAGCATTTT. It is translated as CATKGNDHSNQPQHF.

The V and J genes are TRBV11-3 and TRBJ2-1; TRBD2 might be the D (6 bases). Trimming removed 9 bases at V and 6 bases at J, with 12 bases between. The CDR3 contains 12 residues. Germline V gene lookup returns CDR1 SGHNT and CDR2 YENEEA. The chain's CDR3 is CASSWGVNEQFF. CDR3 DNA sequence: TGTGCCAGTTCGTGGGGGGTCAATGAGCAGTTCTTC.

In DNA, the CDR3 is TGTGCCTGGACCATACCGACTAGCGGGAGGACGGATACGCAGTATTTT. Its translation is CAWTIPTSGRTDTQYF. V gene TRBV30 combines with J gene TRBJ2-3; 13 bases fit TRBD2. The CDR3 has 16 residues. CDR1 GTSNPN and CDR2 SVGIG come from the germline V gene (reference sequence). Trimming at V came to 4 bases and at J to 6 bases, leaving 10 bases not matched to a gene.